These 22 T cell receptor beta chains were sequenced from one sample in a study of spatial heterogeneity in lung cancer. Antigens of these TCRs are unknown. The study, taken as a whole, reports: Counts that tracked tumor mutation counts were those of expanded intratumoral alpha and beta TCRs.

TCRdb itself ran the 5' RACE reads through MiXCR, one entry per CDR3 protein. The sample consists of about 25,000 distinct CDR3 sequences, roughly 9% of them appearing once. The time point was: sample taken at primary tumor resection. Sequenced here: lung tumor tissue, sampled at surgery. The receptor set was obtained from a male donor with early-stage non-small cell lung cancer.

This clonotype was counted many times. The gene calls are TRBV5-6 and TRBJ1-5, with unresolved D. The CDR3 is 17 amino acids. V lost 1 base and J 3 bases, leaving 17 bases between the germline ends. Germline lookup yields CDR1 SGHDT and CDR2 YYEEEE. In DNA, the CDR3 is TGTGCCAGCAGCTTGAGAGCGGGAGGATCAGTCAATCAGCCCCAGCATTTT. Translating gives CASSLRAGGSVNQPQHF.

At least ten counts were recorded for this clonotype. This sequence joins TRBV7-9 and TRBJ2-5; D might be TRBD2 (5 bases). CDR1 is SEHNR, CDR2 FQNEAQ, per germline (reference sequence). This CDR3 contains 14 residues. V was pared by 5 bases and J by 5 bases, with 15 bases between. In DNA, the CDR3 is TGTGCCAGCAGCCCACGGACTCCGGAGGAGACCCAGTACTTC. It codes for CASSPRTPEETQYF. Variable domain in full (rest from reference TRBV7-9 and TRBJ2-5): DTGVSQNPRHKITKRGQNVTFRCDPISEHNRLYWYRQTLGQGPEFLTYFQNEAQLEKSRLLSDRFSAERPKGSFSTLEIQRTEQGDSAMYLCASSPRTPEETQYFGPGTRLLVL.

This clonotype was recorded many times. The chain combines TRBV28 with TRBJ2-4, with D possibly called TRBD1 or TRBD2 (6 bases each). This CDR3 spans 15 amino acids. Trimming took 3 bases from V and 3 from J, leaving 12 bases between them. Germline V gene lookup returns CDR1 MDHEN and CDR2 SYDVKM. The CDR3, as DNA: TGTGCCAGCAGTTTCCCCGGGGGCGACAAAAACATTCAGTACTTC. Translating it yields CASSFPGGDKNIQYF. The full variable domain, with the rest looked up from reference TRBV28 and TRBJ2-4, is DVKVTQSSRYLVKRTGEKVFLECVQDMDHENMFWYRQDPGLGLRLIYFSYDVKMKEKGDIPEGYSVSREKKERFSLILESASTNQTSMYLCASSFPGGDKNIQYFGAGTRLSVL.

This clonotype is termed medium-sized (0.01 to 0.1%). The CDR3 loop reads CSAREPSDLTYEQYF. For the CDR3, the DNA is TGCAGTGCTAGAGAACCCTCGGACCTTACCTACGAGCAGTACTTC. V gene TRBV20-1 combines with J gene TRBJ2-7; no reliable D call. CDR1 and CDR2 from the germline V gene are DFQATT and SNEGSKA (reference sequence). The length of the CDR3 is 15 residues. Trimming removed 0 bases from V and 2 bases from J, with 14 bases in between.

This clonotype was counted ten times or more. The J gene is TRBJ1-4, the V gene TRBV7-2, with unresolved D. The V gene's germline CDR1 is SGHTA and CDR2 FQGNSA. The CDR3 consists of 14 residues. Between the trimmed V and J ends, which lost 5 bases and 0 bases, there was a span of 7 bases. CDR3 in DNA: TGTGCCAGCAGCCTCACGTCAACTAATGAAAAACTGTTTTTT. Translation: CASSLTSTNEKLFF.

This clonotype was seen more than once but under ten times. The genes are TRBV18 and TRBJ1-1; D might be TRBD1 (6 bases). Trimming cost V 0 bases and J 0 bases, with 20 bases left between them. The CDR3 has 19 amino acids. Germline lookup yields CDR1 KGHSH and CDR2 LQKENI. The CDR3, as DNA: TGTGCCAGCTCACCACCTAGGGGGGAGTCAGGAAAAATGAACACTGAAGCTTTCTTT. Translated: CASSPPRGESGKMNTEAFF.

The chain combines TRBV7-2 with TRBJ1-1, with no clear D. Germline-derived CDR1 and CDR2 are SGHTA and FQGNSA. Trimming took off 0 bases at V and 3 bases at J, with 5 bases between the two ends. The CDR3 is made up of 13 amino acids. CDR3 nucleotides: TGTGCCAGCAGCTTAGCGGAGTACACTGAAGCTTTCTTT. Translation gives CASSLAEYTEAFF.

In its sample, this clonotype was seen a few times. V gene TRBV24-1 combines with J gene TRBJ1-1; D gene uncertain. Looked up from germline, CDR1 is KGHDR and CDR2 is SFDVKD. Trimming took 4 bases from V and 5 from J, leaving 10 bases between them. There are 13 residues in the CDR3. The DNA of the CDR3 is TGTGCCACCAGTGACAGTCTCCGGACTGAAGCTTTCTTT. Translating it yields CATSDSLRTEAFF.

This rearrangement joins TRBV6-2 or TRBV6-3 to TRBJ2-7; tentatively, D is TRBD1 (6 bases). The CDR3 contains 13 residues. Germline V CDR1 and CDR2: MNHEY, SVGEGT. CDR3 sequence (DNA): TGTGCGGTCGGAGTTAGGGGGACGTACGAGCAGTACTTC. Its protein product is CAVGVRGTYEQYF.

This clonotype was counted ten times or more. The CDR3 loop reads CASRAGRSGANVLTF. The CDR3 bases are TGTGCCAGTAGAGCCGGCCGCTCTGGGGCCAACGTCCTGACTTTC. The chain combines TRBV19 with TRBJ2-6; D remains ambiguous. Trimming stripped 6 bases from V and 0 bases from J, with 9 bases between. CDR3 size: 15 residues. The germline V gene has CDR1 LNHDA and CDR2 SQIVND (reference sequence).

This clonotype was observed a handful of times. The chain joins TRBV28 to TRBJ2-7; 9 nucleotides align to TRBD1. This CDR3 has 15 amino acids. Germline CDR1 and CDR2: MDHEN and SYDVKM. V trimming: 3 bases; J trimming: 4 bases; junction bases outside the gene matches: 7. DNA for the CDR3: TGTGCCAGCAGTTTTGGCGGGACAGGGAAATACGAGCAGTACTTC. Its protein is CASSFGGTGKYEQYF. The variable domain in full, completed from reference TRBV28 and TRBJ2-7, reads DVKVTQSSRYLVKRTGEKVFLECVQDMDHENMFWYRQDPGLGLRLIYFSYDVKMKEKGDIPEGYSVSREKKERFSLILESASTNQTSMYLCASSFGGTGKYEQYFGPGTRLTVT.

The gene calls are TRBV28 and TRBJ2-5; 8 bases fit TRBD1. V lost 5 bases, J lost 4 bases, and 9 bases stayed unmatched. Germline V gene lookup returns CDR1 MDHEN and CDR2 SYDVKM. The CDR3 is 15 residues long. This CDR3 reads CASSADQGAGETQYF. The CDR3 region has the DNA TGTGCCAGCAGTGCTGACCAGGGGGCTGGAGAGACCCAGTACTTC.

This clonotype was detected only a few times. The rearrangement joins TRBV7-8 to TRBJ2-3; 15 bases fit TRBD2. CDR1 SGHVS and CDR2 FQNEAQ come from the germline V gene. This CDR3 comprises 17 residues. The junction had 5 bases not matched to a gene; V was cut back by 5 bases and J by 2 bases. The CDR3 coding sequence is TGTGCCAGCAGCGAAGGGACTAGCGGGGGGCTCACAGATACGCAGTATTTT. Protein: CASSEGTSGGLTDTQYF.

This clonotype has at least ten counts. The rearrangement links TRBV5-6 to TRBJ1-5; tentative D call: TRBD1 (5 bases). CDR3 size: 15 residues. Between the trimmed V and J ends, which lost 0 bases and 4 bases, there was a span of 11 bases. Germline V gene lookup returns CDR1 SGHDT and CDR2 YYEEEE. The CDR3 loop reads CASSLGQIPNQPQHF. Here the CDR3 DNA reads TGTGCCAGCAGCTTGGGACAGATCCCAAATCAGCCCCAGCATTTT.

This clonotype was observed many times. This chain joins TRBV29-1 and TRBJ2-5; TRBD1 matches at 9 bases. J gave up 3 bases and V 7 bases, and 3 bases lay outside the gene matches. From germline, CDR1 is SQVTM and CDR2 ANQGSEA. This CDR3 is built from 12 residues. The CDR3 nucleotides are TGCAGCGCCAGGACAGGGGAAGAGACCCAGTACTTC. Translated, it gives CSARTGEETQYF.

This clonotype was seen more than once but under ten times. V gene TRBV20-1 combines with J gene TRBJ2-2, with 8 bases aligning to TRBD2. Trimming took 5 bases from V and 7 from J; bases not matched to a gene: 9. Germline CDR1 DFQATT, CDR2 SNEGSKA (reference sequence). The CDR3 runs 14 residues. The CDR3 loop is CSAPAGEAGGELFF. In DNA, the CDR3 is TGCAGTGCTCCAGCGGGAGAAGCTGGCGGGGAGCTGTTTTTT.

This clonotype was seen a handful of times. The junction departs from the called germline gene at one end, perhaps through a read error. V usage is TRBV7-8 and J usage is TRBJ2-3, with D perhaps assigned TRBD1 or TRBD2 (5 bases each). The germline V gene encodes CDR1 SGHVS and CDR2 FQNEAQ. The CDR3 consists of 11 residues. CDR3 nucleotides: TGTGCCAGCAGCTTAGGAGGGGTCGGACTTTTT. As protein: CASSLGGVGLF.

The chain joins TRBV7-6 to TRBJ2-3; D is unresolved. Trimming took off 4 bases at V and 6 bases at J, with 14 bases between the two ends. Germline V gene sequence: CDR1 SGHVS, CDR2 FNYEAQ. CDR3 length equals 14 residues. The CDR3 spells CASSSNRAQDTQYF. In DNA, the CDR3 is TGTGCCAGCAGCTCCAACCGGGCCCAGGATACGCAGTATTTT.

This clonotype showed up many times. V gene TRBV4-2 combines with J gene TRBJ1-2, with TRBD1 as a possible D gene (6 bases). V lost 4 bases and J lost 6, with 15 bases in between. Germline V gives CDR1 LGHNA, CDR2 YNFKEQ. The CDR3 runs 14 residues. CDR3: CASSPAGAIHGYTF. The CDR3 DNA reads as TGTGCCAGCAGCCCGGCAGGGGCAATCCATGGCTACACCTTC.

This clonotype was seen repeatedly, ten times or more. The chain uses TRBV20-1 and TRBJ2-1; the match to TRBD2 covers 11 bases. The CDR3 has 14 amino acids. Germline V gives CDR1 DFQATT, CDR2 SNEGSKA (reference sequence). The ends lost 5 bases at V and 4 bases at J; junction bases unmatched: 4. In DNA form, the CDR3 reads TGCAGTGCTTCGGGGACTAGCGGATACAATGAGCAGTTCTTC. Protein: CSASGTSGYNEQFF.

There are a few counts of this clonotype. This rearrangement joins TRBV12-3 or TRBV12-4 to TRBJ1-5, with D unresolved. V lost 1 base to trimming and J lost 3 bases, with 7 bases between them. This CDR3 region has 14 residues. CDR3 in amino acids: CASSLGAPNQPQHF. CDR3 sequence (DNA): TGTGCCAGCAGTTTAGGGGCCCCCAATCAGCCCCAGCATTTT.

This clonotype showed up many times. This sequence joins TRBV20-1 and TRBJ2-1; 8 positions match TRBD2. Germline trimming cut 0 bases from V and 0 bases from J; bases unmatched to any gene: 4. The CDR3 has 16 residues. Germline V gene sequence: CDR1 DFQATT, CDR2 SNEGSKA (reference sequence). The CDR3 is CSARDGSGSSYNEQFF. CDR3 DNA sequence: TGCAGTGCTAGAGATGGAAGCGGGAGCTCCTACAATGAGCAGTTCTTC.